A selection of T cell receptor beta chains follows, all from one sample in a study of shared clonotypes between healthy human individuals. Repertoires were generated with immunoSEQ multiplex PCR, while TCRdb's copy carries only in-frame clones and drops some. This table holds 2 million to 3 million clones, 90% to 95% found once. What was sequenced was naive CD4+ T cells sorted from blood. These receptors originate from a young man in good health. CDR3s leave out the opening cysteine and the closing phenylalanine or tryptophan. Fields, in order: D gene, V gene, J gene, CDR3 protein. D genes are given only for firm matches.

.	TRBV4-1	TRBJ2-5	ASSQDPGAGEETQY
TRBD1	TRBV27	TRBJ2-4	ASSFRQGALGKAKNIQY
.	TRBV5-1	TRBJ2-5	ASSRGTASQETQY
TRBD1	TRBV28	TRBJ2-7	ASREPGTVGEQY
.	TRBV2	TRBJ2-2	ASSRSTGITGELF
TRBD2	TRBV5-4	TRBJ2-3	ASSLTSGPGDTQY
.	TRBV6-4	TRBJ2-1	ASSDDLGSSYNEQF
TRBD2	TRBV7-8	TRBJ2-5	ASSLRGGQAGGEETQY
.	TRBV7-6	TRBJ2-2	ASHNAANTGELF
.	TRBV2	TRBJ1-2	ASSDRGFDYGYT
.	TRBV4-1	TRBJ2-1	ASSQDQWNEQF
TRBD2	TRBV28	TRBJ2-7	ASSLSLGTTAGGSYEQY
.	TRBV5-5	TRBJ1-6	ASSPGRDSLNSPLH
TRBD2	TRBV5-1	TRBJ2-3	ASSLVPAGGRVDTQY
TRBD1	TRBV5-6	TRBJ2-6	ASSDPDRASGANVLT
TRBD2	TRBV4-1	TRBJ2-1	ASSQDRLAGGRV
.	TRBV10-3	TRBJ2-3	AISWTLEGDTQY
TRBD2	TRBV18	TRBJ2-7	ASSSGNYEQY
.	TRBV5-1	TRBJ2-1	ASSWKSFSSYNEQF
TRBD2	TRBV9	TRBJ2-2	ASSVVAGDNTGELF
.	TRBV18	TRBJ2-2	ASSLGVNSGELF